Listed below are T cell receptor beta chains from one sample, sequenced in a study of blood T cell repertoires in COVID-19. Profiling relied on immunoSEQ multiplex PCR, and the TCRdb table lists in-frame clones only, not all of them. The sample comprises about 220,000 clones, about 81% of which are singletons, and 5.2% rests with the top ten. Specimen: peripheral blood. The receptors were gathered from a woman in her 70s with COVID-19, enrolled during active disease. The CDR3 runs from the conserved cysteine through the conserved F or W. Each record gives: CDR3 DNA, CDR3 protein, D gene, clone size, V gene, J gene. A D gene is named only where the DNA matches it firmly. Where a row states a size, it is once, few, many or the class of an expanded clone; other rows omit it.

TGTGCCAGCAGCGTACAGGAGAACACTGAAGCTTTCTTT	CASSVQENTEAFF	.	once	TRBV6-4	TRBJ1-1
TGTGCCACTTCGCGGAGCGGAAACACAGATACGCAGTATTTT	CATSRSGNTDTQYF	.	.	TRBV28	TRBJ2-3
TGCGCCAGCAGCCAAGCAAGCTGGCCTAGCGGGTTGTACAATGAGCAGTTCTTC	CASSQASWPSGLYNEQFF	TRBD2	few	TRBV4-3	TRBJ2-1
TGCGCCAGCAGCTGGGCCGGGGTTGAAGCTTTCTTT	CASSWAGVEAFF	.	.	TRBV5-1	TRBJ1-1
TGTGCCAGCACCTCACCCGGGACTAGCGGGAGTCTAACCGGGGAGCTGTTTTTT	CASTSPGTSGSLTGELFF	TRBD2	.	TRBV28	TRBJ2-2
TGTGCCAGCAGCGTGGCCGGGACAGGGGTTGGCTACACCTTC	CASSVAGTGVGYTF	TRBD1	.	TRBV7-2	TRBJ1-2
TGTGCCAGCAGTTCCAGAGGCCCTAGCACAGATACGCAGTATTTT	CASSSRGPSTDTQYF	.	.	TRBV6-2/TRBV6-3	TRBJ2-3
TGCAGCGCACTGGACAGTAATGAAAAACTGTTTTTT	CSALDSNEKLFF	.	.	TRBV29-1	TRBJ1-4
TGTGCCTGGAGTGAGGGTGGGAGGAGGTACACTGAAGCTTTCTTT	CAWSEGGRRYTEAFF	.	.	TRBV30	TRBJ1-1
TGTGCCAGCAGGCTAGCTCGTGGCGGGATAGGCGGCGAGACCCAGTACTTC	CASRLARGGIGGETQYF	.	.	TRBV2	TRBJ2-5
TGTGCCAGCTCACTCTCGGGGAGGCCTGAAGCTTTCTTT	CASSLSGRPEAFF	.	.	TRBV18	TRBJ1-1
TGTGCCAGCTCACCACCGAGTGCGATGAACACTGAAGCTTTCTTT	CASSPPSAMNTEAFF	.	.	TRBV18	TRBJ1-1
TGTGCCAGCCAGGACTACCAGGGTAACTATGGCTACACCTTC	CASQDYQGNYGYTF	.	.	TRBV19	TRBJ1-2
TGCGCCAGCAGCTTGTATCCGGGACAGGGTAATAATGAGCAGTTCTTC	CASSLYPGQGNNEQFF	TRBD1	.	TRBV5-1	TRBJ2-1
TGTGCCAGTAGTACCGACCGAGGTGAGCAGTTCTTC	CASSTDRGEQFF	.	.	TRBV19	TRBJ2-1
TGTGCCAGCTCACCTACCGCCGGGGTGGCTGTACCGAACACTGAAGCTTTCTTT	CASSPTAGVAVPNTEAFF	.	.	TRBV18	TRBJ1-1
TGTGCCAGCAGCCCGTCAGGGCGGTCCTACAATGAGCAGTTCTTC	CASSPSGRSYNEQFF	.	once	TRBV7-2	TRBJ2-1
TGTGCCAGCAGCCCGGGACAGGGGAACTCTGGAAACACCATATATTTT	CASSPGQGNSGNTIYF	TRBD1	.	TRBV7-2	TRBJ1-3
TGTGCCAGAAGCCCATGGACGGGGGGCTCCTACAATGAGCAGTTCTTC	CARSPWTGGSYNEQFF	TRBD2	.	TRBV5-3	TRBJ2-1
TGTGCCAGCAGCTCACAGGGGGCGGTCACTGAAGCTTTCTTT	CASSSQGAVTEAFF	TRBD1	.	TRBV7-9	TRBJ1-1
TGTGCCACCAGCAGAGATCGACTAGCTTGGGAGCTGTTTTTT	CATSRDRLAWELFF	TRBD2	.	TRBV15	TRBJ2-2
TGTGCCAGCAGCCCAACTCGACTAGCGGGGGGGAATGAGCAGTTCTTC	CASSPTRLAGGNEQFF	TRBD2	.	TRBV7-2	TRBJ2-1
TGTGCCAGCAGTTACGGCGGGACAGGGGGCCAAGAGACCCAGTACTTC	CASSYGGTGGQETQYF	TRBD1	once	TRBV6-2/TRBV6-3	TRBJ2-5
TGTGCCAGCAGCCTAGGACAGCTGAACACTGAAGCTTTCTTT	CASSLGQLNTEAFF	.	.	TRBV7-2	TRBJ1-1